A single sample is the source of the 8 T cell receptor beta chains below, sequenced in a study of tumor-infiltrating lymphocytes in localized non-small cell lung cancer. Profiled with immunoSEQ multiplex PCR; TCRdb holds only in-frame clones, not every one. The data contain some 30,000 clones, roughly 85% of them singletons. Sequencing was carried out using lung tumor tissue. These receptors were taken from a human donor with non-small cell lung cancer.

The rearrangement links TRBV6-6 to TRBJ1-2; D is undetermined. Trimming cost V 7 bases and J 3 bases, with 6 bases left between them. The CDR3 has 11 residues. CDR1 and CDR2 (germline): MNHNY, SVGAGI (reference sequence). The CDR3 DNA sequence: TGTGCCAGCACGGCAGACTATGGCTACACCTTC. Amino acid sequence: CASTADYGYTF.

This chain connects TRBV7-9 to TRBJ1-1; 7 bases are a match to TRBD1. V lost 4 bases, J lost 1 base, and 6 bases stayed unmatched. Germline lookup yields CDR1 SEHNR and CDR2 FQNEAQ (reference sequence). This CDR3 comprises 15 residues. The CDR3 loop reads CASSSHRGKNTEAFF. Here the CDR3 DNA reads TGTGCCAGCAGCTCCCACAGGGGAAAGAACACTGAAGCTTTCTTT.

V is TRBV7-3 and J is TRBJ2-5, with D possibly matching TRBD2 (6 bases). The V end was cut by 4 bases, the J end by 1 base, with 13 bases between. The germline CDR1 and CDR2 sequences are SGHTA and FQGTGA. CDR3 length: 15 amino acids. In DNA form, the CDR3 reads TGTGCCAGCAGCTCCGCCTCCGGGGGCCAAGAGACCCAGTACTTC. Its protein product is CASSSASGGQETQYF.

This chain connects TRBV7-9 to TRBJ2-2, with no clear D. Trimming shortened V by 0 bases and J by 4 bases, and 9 bases separated the two germline ends. The germline gives CDR1 SEHNR, CDR2 FQNEAQ (reference sequence). The length of the CDR3 is 15 residues. CDR3 coding DNA: TGTGCCAGCAGCTTAGCAGTAGCCCTCACCGGGGAGCTGTTTTTT. It is translated as CASSLAVALTGELFF.

The chain employs TRBV18 and TRBJ2-7; 8 nucleotides align to TRBD2. The ends lost 0 bases at V and 2 bases at J; junction bases unmatched: 3. The CDR3 extends over 15 amino acids. Germline V lookup: CDR1 KGHSH, CDR2 LQKENI. The CDR3 sequence is CASSPPSGGPYEQYF. DNA for the CDR3: TGTGCCAGCTCACCACCAAGCGGGGGACCCTACGAGCAGTACTTC.

V gene TRBV9 combines with J gene TRBJ2-2; 7 bases agree with TRBD1. The CDR3 has 16 amino acids. Per germline, CDR1 SGDLS and CDR2 YYNGEE. Germline trimming cut 1 base from V and 2 bases from J; bases unmatched to any gene: 5. The DNA for the CDR3 is TGTGCCAGCAGCGTATCCGGGACAGTTAACACCGGGGAGCTGTTTTTT. The encoded protein is CASSVSGTVNTGELFF.

The rearrangement joins TRBV7-2 to TRBJ1-5, with D maybe TRBD1 (6 bases). Germline V gene lookup returns CDR1 SGHTA and CDR2 FQGNSA. This CDR3 has 13 amino acids. The ends were cut back, 5 bases at V and 6 bases at J, with 11 bases in the middle. CDR3 loop: CASSPTTGQPQHF. CDR3 DNA sequence: TGTGCCAGCAGCCCCACGACAGGTCAGCCCCAGCATTTT.

Only one count was recorded for this clone. The chain recombines TRBV5-1 with TRBJ2-3; TRBD2 is a possible D gene (5 bases). The CDR3 has 16 residues. Trimming took off 2 bases at V and 0 bases at J, with 13 bases between the two ends. Germline V gives CDR1 SGHRS, CDR2 YFSETQ. CDR3 DNA sequence: TGCGCCAGCAGCTTCTGGGCGGGTGGTAGCACAGATACGCAGTATTTT. Its protein is CASSFWAGGSTDTQYF.